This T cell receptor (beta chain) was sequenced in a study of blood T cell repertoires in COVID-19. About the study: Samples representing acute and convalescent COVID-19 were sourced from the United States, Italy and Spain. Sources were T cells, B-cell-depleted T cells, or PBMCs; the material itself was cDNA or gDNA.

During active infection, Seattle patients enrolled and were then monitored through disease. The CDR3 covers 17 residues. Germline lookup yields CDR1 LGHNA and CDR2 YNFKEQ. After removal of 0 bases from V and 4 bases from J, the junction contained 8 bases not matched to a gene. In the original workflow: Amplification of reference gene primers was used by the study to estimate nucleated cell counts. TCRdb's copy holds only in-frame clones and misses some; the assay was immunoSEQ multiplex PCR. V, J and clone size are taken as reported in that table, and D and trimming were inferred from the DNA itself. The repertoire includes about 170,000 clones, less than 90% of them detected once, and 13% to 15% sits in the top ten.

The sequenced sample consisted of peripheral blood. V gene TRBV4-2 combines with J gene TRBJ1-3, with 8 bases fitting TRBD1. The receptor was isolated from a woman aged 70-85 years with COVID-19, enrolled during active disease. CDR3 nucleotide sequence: TGTGCCAGCAGCCAAGATCCTAGGACAGGGTCCGGAAACACCATATATTTT. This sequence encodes CASSQDPRTGSGNTIYF.